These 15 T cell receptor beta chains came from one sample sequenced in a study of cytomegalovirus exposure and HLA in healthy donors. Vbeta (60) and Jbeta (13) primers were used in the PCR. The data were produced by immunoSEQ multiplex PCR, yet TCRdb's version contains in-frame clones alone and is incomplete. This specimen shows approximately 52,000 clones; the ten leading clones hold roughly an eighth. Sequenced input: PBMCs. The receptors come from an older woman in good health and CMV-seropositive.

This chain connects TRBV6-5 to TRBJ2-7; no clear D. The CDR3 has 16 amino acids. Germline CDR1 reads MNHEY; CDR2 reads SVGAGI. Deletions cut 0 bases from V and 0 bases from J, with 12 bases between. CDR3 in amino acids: CASSYSGSLSSYEQYF. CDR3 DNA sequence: TGTGCCAGCAGTTACTCGGGCAGCCTGAGCTCCTACGAGCAGTACTTC.

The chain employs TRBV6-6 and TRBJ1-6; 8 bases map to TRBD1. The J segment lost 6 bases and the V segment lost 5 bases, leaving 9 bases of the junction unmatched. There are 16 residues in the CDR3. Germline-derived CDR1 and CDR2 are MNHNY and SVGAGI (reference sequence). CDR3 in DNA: TGTGCCAGCAGTACCACAGGGGGACGGGGTAATTCACCCCTCCACTTT. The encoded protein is CASSTTGGRGNSPLHF.

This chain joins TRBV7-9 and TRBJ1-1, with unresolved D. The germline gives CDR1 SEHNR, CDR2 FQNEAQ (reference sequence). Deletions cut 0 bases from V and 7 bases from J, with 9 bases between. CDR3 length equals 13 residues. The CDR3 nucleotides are TGTGCCAGCAGCTTAGCGCGTGGTGTTGAAGCTTTCTTT. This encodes CASSLARGVEAFF.

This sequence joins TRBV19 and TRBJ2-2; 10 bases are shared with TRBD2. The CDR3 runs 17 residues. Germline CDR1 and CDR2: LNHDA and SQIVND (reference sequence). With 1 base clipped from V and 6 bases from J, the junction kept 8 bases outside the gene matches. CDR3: CASSIGQTSGYAGELFF. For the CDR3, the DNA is TGTGCCAGTAGTATAGGCCAGACTAGCGGGTACGCCGGGGAGCTGTTTTTT.

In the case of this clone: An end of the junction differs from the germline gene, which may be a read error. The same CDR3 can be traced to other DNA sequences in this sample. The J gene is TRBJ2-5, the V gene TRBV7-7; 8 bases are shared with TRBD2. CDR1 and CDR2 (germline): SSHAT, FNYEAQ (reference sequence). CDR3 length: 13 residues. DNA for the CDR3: TGTGCTAGCAGCGGGGGACTGCAAGAGACCCAGTACTTC. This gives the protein CASSGGLQETQYF.

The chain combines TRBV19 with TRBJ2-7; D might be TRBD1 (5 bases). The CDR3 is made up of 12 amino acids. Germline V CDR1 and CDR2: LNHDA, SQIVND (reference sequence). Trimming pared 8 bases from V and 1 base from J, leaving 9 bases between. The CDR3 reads CASGHSSYEQYF. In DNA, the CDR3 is TGTGCCAGTGGACACTCGTCCTACGAGCAGTACTTC. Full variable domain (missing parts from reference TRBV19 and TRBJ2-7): DGGITQSPKYLFRKEGQNVTLSCEQNLNHDAMYWYRQDPGQGLRLIYYSQIVNDFQKGDIAEGYSVSREKKESFPLTVTSAQKNPTAFYLCASGHSSYEQYFGPGTRLTVT.

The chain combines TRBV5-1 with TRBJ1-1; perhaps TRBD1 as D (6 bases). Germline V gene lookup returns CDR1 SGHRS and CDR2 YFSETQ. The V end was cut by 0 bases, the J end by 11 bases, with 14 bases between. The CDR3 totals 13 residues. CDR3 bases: TGCGCCAGCAGCTTGGACCCCCAGGGGTGGGCTTTCTTT. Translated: CASSLDPQGWAFF.

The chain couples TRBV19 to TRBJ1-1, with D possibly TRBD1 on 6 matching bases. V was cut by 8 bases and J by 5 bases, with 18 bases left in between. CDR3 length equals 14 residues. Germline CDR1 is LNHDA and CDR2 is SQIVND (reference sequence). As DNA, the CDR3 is TGTGCCAGTCAAAGGGGGGGGCTGGAGACTGAAGCTTTCTTT. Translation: CASQRGGLETEAFF.

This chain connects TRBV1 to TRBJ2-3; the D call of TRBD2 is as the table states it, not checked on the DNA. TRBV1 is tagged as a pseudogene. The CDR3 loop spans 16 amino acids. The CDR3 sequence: CTSLIGELAGTDTQYF. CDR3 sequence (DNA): TGCACCAGCTTGATAGGTGAACTAGCAGGCACAGATACGCAGTATTTT.

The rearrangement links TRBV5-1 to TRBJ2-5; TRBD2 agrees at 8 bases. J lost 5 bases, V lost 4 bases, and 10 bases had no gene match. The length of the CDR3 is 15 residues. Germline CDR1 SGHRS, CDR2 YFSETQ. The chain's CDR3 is CASSVSGGRGETQYF. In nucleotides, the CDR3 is TGCGCCAGCAGCGTCTCGGGGGGGCGCGGGGAGACCCAGTACTTC. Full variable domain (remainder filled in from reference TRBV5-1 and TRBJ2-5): KAGVTQTPRYLIKTRGQQVTLSCSPISGHRSVSWYQQTPGQGLQFLFEYFSETQRNKGNFPGRFSGRQFSNSRSEMNVSTLELGDSALYLCASSVSGGRGETQYFGPGTRLLVL.

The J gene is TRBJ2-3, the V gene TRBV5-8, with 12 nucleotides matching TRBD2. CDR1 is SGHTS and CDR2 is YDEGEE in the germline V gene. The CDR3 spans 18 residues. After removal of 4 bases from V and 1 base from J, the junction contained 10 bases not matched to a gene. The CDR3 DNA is TGTGCCAGCAGCAAGGGACTAGCGGGTACGGAGCGCACAGATACGCAGTATTTT. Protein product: CASSKGLAGTERTDTQYF. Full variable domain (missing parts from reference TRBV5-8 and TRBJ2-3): EAGVTQSPTHLIKTRGQQATLRCSPISGHTSVYWYQQALGLGLQFLLWYDEGEERNRGNFPPRFSGRQFPNYSSELNVNALELEDSALYLCASSKGLAGTERTDTQYFGPGTRLTVL.

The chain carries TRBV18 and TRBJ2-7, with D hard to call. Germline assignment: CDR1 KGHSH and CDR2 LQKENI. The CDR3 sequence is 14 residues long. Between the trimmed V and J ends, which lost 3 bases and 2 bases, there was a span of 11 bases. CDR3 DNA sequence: TGTGCCAGCTCACCGGGCCTCGTCGCCTACGAGCAGTACTTC. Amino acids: CASSPGLVAYEQYF.

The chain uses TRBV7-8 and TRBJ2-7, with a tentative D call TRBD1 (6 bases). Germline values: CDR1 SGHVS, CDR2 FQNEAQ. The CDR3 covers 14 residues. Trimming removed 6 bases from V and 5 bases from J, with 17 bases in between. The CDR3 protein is CASRGTFPSNEQYF. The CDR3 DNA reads TGTGCCAGCAGGGGGACATTCCCGTCGAACGAGCAGTACTTC.

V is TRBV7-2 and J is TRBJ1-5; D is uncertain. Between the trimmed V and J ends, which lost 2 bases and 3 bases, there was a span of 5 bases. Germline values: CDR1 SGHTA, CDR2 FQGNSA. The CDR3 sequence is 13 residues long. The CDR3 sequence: CASSLQYNQPQHF. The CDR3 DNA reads TGTGCCAGCAGCTTACAGTACAATCAGCCCCAGCATTTT. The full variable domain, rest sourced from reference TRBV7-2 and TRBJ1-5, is GAGVSQSPSNKVTEKGKDVELRCDPISGHTALYWYRQSLGQGLEFLIYFQGNSAPDKSGLPSDRFSAERTGGSVSTLTIQRTQQEDSAVYLCASSLQYNQPQHFGDGTRLSIL.

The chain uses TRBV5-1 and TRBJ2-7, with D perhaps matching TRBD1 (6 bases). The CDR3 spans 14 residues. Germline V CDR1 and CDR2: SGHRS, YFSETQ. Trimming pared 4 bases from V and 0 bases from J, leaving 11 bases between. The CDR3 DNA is TGCGCCAGCAGCCGACAGGAGAGCTCCTACGAGCAGTACTTC. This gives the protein CASSRQESSYEQYF.